A selection of T cell receptor beta chains follows, all from one sample in a study of cytomegalovirus exposure and HLA in healthy donors. Assay: immunoSEQ multiplex PCR; the TCRdb copy retains only in-frame clones and omits some. The sample lists about 170,000 clones; about 72% were seen once. Specimen: PBMCs. The receptors were sampled from a girl between 5 and 17 years old in good health and CMV-seronegative. Each CDR3 is given with its conserved first and last residue. A D gene is named only where the DNA matches it firmly. The listing skips clone size in some rows; elsewhere it reads once, few, many or a size class.

TRBV5-4	NA	NA	TRBJ1-1	CASSPDGGLLPEAFF	TGTGCCAGCAGCCCGGATGGGGGACTCCTACCCGAAGCTTTCTTT
TRBV11-1	NA	TRBD1	TRBJ2-5	CASRHWTGETQYF	TGTGCCAGCAGGCATTGGACAGGAGAGACCCAGTACTTC
TRBV11-2	NA	TRBD1	TRBJ2-7	CASSLHQGANEQYF	TGTGCCAGCAGCTTACATCAGGGGGCTAACGAGCAGTACTTC
TRBV5-1	few	TRBD1	TRBJ1-6	CASSLGAGGSSPLHF	TGCGCCAGCAGCTTGGGGGCAGGGGGTAGTTCACCCCTCCACTTT
TRBV6-5	NA	TRBD1	TRBJ1-1	CASSSPRGDTEAFF	TGTGCCAGCAGCTCGCCCAGGGGGGACACTGAAGCTTTCTTT
TRBV7-8	NA	NA	TRBJ1-5	CASSFGRFQSQPQHF	TGTGCCAGCAGCTTCGGTAGATTCCAAAGTCAGCCCCAGCATTTT
TRBV5-1	NA	TRBD2	TRBJ2-1	CASRMPGTSINEQFF	TGCGCCAGCAGAATGCCCGGGACTAGCATCAATGAGCAGTTCTTC
TRBV5-1	few	NA	TRBJ1-4	CASSSLDLNEKLFF	TGCGCCAGCAGCTCCCTGGACTTGAATGAAAAACTGTTTTTT
TRBV5-1	NA	NA	TRBJ2-3	CASSFGDTQYF	TGCGCCAGCAGTTTCGGGGATACGCAGTATTTT
TRBV6-5	NA	NA	TRBJ2-2	CASSGLATGELFF	TGTGCCAGCAGTGGGCTAGCAACCGGGGAGCTGTTTTTT
TRBV7-9	once	NA	TRBJ1-6	CASSLGGQLYNSPLHF	TGTGCCAGCAGCTTAGGGGGACAACTTTATAATTCACCCCTCCACTTT
TRBV7-5	once	NA	TRBJ2-2	CARSLVRDRDGTGELFF	TGTGCCAGAAGCTTAGTTCGGGACAGGGACGGCACCGGGGAGCTGTTTTTT
TRBV7-2	NA	NA	TRBJ1-5	CASSRETGGNQPQHF	TGTGCCAGCAGTCGTGAAACAGGAGGCAATCAGCCCCAGCATTTT
TRBV19	NA	TRBD1	TRBJ2-3	CASRSTGSPDTQYF	TGTGCCAGTAGATCGACAGGGAGCCCAGATACGCAGTATTTT
TRBV30	NA	TRBD2	TRBJ2-5	CAWSGRGGDQETQYF	TGTGCCTGGAGTGGGCGGGGGGGAGACCAAGAGACCCAGTACTTC
TRBV6-5	few	TRBD1	TRBJ2-5	CASSPGQGSPETQYF	TGTGCCAGCAGCCCTGGACAGGGCAGTCCGGAGACCCAGTACTTC
TRBV20-1	NA	NA	TRBJ2-7	CGARTSYEQYF	TGCGGAGCGAGAACGAGCTACGAGCAGTACTTC
TRBV19	NA	NA	TRBJ1-4	CASSNSPTNEKLFF	TGTGCCAGTAGTAACAGTCCAACTAATGAAAAACTGTTTTTT
TRBV2	NA	TRBD1	TRBJ2-7	CASSEYPGTGYEQYF	TGTGCCAGCAGTGAATACCCAGGGACAGGGTACGAGCAGTACTTC
TRBV11-2	NA	NA	TRBJ1-4	CASSLAWQGNEKLFF	TGTGCCAGCAGCTTAGCTTGGCAGGGTAATGAAAAACTGTTTTTT